The sequence of this T cell receptor beta chain was determined in a study of neurological immune-mediated disorders (dated by TCRdb to between 2017 and 2020). Regarding the research as a whole: Peripheral blood TCR-beta repertoires from HTLV-I-associated myelopathy (HAM/TSP) patients, multiple sclerosis patients and healthy controls were compared by UMI-based sequencing. Longitudinal samples, technical triplicates and paired sorted CD4+ and CD8+ T-cell subsets, alongside PBMC samples, were included among the approximately 98 TCR-beta libraries. Of the approximately 66 subjects in the cohort, some 15 were HAM/TSP patients, approximately 34 were multiple sclerosis patients, and 20 were healthy controls. The research as a whole found: Across subjects, expanded clones never shared an identical CDR3 amino acid sequence, which suggests that the TCR-beta repertoires in every group were private. TCR clonal expansion was greatest in HAM/TSP patients and smallest in MS patients, who ranked below even healthy controls.

cDNA was synthesized by template-switch 5'RACE using a primer carrying a 10-nucleotide random unique molecular identifier by which each TCR transcript was tagged. Each sequencing run produced over 160 million TCR-beta sequences covering 15-18 subjects. The RNeasy kit was used for extraction of total RNA. The KAPA Real-time Library Amplification kit was used to amplify TCR-beta VDJ regions with primers for the TCR constant region and the 5'RACE anchor. Sample indexes and Illumina adaptors were added in a first PCR, and a second PCR then increased library yield. After Ampure bead purification, the TCR product of roughly 650 bp was size-selected on a 2% E-gel SizeSelection system. Before pooling, library quality was checked on a Bioanalyzer, concentration was measured with Qubit, and libraries were quantified with the Kapa Library Quantification kit. An Illumina HiSeq 2500 was used to sequence the libraries paired-end at 2 x 150 bp. To increase sequence diversity, roughly 24-31% phiX was spiked into each library pool. Per the original workflow: The UMI-based MiGEC pipeline processed quality-filtered reads and removed over 80% of raw TCR sequences during error correction. IMGT germline references were used for alignment of VDJ genes, and clonotypes were defined by a unique CDR3 amino acid sequence together with V-J genes. Clonal expansion, Shannon diversity, and CDR3 relatedness (CalcPairwiseDistances, ClusterSamples) were evaluated with VDJtools, and phylogenetic trees were built with CLCbio workbench. Expanded clones were defined as having at least 8 unique UMIs, based on coefficient-of-variation modelling across technical triplicates. Using fastp trimming at Q25 and MiXCR clonotype assembly, TCRdb reanalyzed the public sequencing data and kept in-frame beta chains. Identical CDR3 proteins give one entry, which carries the most common genes and DNA. The authors' filters were not applied to this entry. Present in this sample are 40,000 to 45,000 distinct CDR3 sequences, 6% to 7% of which were seen just once. The ten largest clones represent around 0.52% of the sample.

This clonotype was recorded at least ten times. It lacks a known antigen. No clone much larger than this one lies a single base away; base qualities are absent. Healthy controls were blood bank volunteers in Maryland, USA. TCR libraries for sorted subsets were made from under 1.1 million sorted CD4+ or CD8+ T cells. Peripheral blood was subjected to Ficoll-Hypaque density gradient centrifugation to isolate PBMCs, which were then cryopreserved in liquid nitrogen. Paired sorted CD4+ and CD8+ subsets came from healthy controls, HAM/TSP patients and MS patients. Sequences MNHEY (CDR1) and SMNVEV (CDR2) are obtained from the germline V gene (reference sequence). The CDR3 spans 15 residues, from the cysteine through the phenylalanine. The entry retains the CDR3 DNA only, 45 bases that are in frame from base 1. V is clipped by 6 bases and J by 1 base, and the sequence between their germline boundaries is 15 bases long.

This receptor was taken from a middle-aged woman in good health. Here the chain combines TRBV27 and TRBJ2-5; possibly the D gene is TRBD1, per 6 matching bases. The sequenced sample was CD4+ T cells from blood. The DNA reads as follows: TGTGCCAGCAGCCTCGGACAGACCTCCCAAGAGACCCAGTACTTC. Its product reads: CASSLGQTSQETQYF.